The present T cell receptor beta chain was sequenced within a study of blood T cell repertoires in COVID-19. Study-wide background: Sites across the United States, Italy and Spain contributed samples from acute and convalescent COVID-19. The cDNA or gDNA used as material had been derived from T cells, B-cell-depleted T cells, or PBMCs.

This clone was recorded only once. As originally analysed: Estimated nucleated cell counts came from reference gene primer amplification. Generated by immunoSEQ multiplex PCR, the TCRdb table keeps only in-frame clones and is missing some. The DNA gave D and trimming, while V, J and clone size come from that table. The data contain 250,000 or so clones, about four fifths of them singletons. The sequencing input was peripheral blood. The sequence came from a woman between 18 and 29 years old with acute or convalescent COVID-19.

The CDR3 protein is CASSYFPNGELFF. The CDR3 DNA reads TGTGCCAGCAGTTACTTCCCCAACGGGGAGCTGTTTTTT. The rearrangement uses TRBV6-5 and TRBJ2-2; D not resolved. The length of the CDR3 is 13 residues. Trimming shortened V by 1 base and J by 7 bases, and 7 bases separated the two germline ends. Per the germline V gene, CDR1 is MNHEY and CDR2 is SVGAGI.